This T cell receptor beta chain stems from a study of blood T cells in healthy people across ages (dated by TCRdb to 2013 to 2016). Notes on the research overall: In model experiments, template switching captured roughly one uniquely barcoded TCR beta cDNA molecule for every two T cells. Using the same blood draw, the study looked at two additional independent replicas of 1 million unique cDNA reads for two donors, one aged 18 to 30 and the other aged 80 or older. To avoid experimental bias, donors of different ages were randomly spread across the sequencing lanes. The study measured age-related changes in TCR beta repertoire diversity using deep sequencing normalized with unique cDNA molecular identifiers. The donors were divided into four age groups: young (average approximately 16 years), middle-aged (almost 40), aged (about 61) and long-lived (82). Beyond this particular receptor, the publication reports: A strong correlation was found between observed TCR beta diversity and the percentage of naive T cells measured by flow cytometry. Compared with the aged group, more naive CD4+ T cells, fewer expanded clones and increased TCR diversity were shown by the long-lived group, suggesting age selection. The CMV infection status of donors was not known, potentially confounding age-related changes in expanded clonotypes. As age increased, observed TCR beta diversity per million T cells dropped in a roughly linear way, and a significant reduction was already evident by age about 36. Total diversity estimates from one million sequenced T cells were considered lower bounds and underestimates. Since profiling was done on bulk unsorted PBMCs, naive and antigen-experienced compartments could not be conclusively compared.

CDR1 and CDR2 were assigned from the germline V gene as SGDLS and YYNGEE. Trimming removed 10 bases from V and 2 bases from J, leaving 17 bases between the germline ends. CDR3 length: 14 amino acids, cysteine to phenylalanine. The retained sequence is limited to the CDR3, 42 bases, with the frame set at the first base. Libraries were made using 5' RACE. Sequencer: Illumina HiSeq 2500. A second PCR of 7 to 11 cycles was performed with a sample-barcoded 5' primer and a J-beta primer mix. A template-switch 5' adaptor carrying 12 random nucleotides introduced a unique molecular identifier onto each TCR beta cDNA molecule. At least 2.5 million CDR3-containing paired-end reads were obtained from each sample. First-strand cDNA synthesis was performed from all RNA using the Mint cDNA synthesis kit, with priming by a TRBC-specific oligonucleotide. After uracil-DNA glycosylase treatment, a first 18-cycle PCR used universal primers M1SS and BC2_uni_R on all cDNA. In the source study's methods: Each sample was normalized by randomly selecting 1 million high-quality reads, each carrying a distinct molecular identifier. Instead of being binned into consensus sequences, reads with shared molecular identifiers were discarded. MiTCR, with a Q25 quality threshold and the strictest error-elimination algorithm, was used for CDR3 identification, clonotype clustering and error correction. A nonparametric unseen species model with Euler transformation was used to estimate a lower bound on total TCR beta diversity. TCRdb reprocessing: public reads trimmed at Q25 with fastp, clones called with MiXCR, in-frame beta chains kept. Entries that share a CDR3 protein sequence are merged under the most common genes and DNA. TCRdb, rather than the study authors, made the V and J calls. Counted in this sample were roughly 640,000 distinct CDR3 sequences; 25% to 35% of them appeared once. The ten biggest clones cover 15% to 19% of the sample.

Many counts were recorded for this clonotype. Its antigen has not been determined. No much larger clonotype is one base removed from it; base qualities were not supplied. The roughly 39 donors, aged about 6 to 95 years, were systemically healthy Caucasian individuals from Russia. Ten milliliters of peripheral blood were drawn from each donor into EDTA-treated Vacutainer tubes. PBMCs were isolated by Ficoll-Paque density-gradient centrifugation, with at least 7 million obtained per sample. Total RNA was extracted from PBMCs with Trizol reagent, with at least 6 micrograms obtained per sample. For every donor, flow cytometry on a PBMC aliquot measured the percentage of naive CD45RAhigh/CD27high T cells.

This clonotype was obtained from a woman older than 75 in good health. The sequenced material came from blood. The chain uses TRBV9 and TRBJ2-3; the D gene is not confidently resolved. CDR3 reads: CAASLDGDTDTQYF. The sequenced DNA is TGTGCCGCCTCCCTAGACGGTGACACAGATACGCAGTATTTT.